The clone carrying this T cell receptor (beta chain) was seen once. The sample is drawn from a study of T cell changes during pregnancy in multiple sclerosis. The germline gives CDR1 LNHDA, CDR2 SQIVND (reference sequence). The CDR3 sequence is 13 residues long. V lost 4 bases to trimming and J lost 9 bases; unmatched junction nucleotides: 8. Profiling relied on immunoSEQ multiplex PCR, and the TCRdb table lists in-frame clones only, not all of them. The sample records 60,000 or so clones, roughly 87% being singletons. The receptor's source is a female donor in good health, enrolled as a control in a pregnancy study. Material: peripheral blood, obtained in the second trimester of pregnancy. This chain joins TRBV19 and TRBJ1-2, with 7 bases identical to TRBD1. Here the CDR3 reads CASSRDRAISYTF. CDR3 in DNA: TGTGCCAGTAGTAGGGACAGAGCAATTAGCTACACCTTC.